The 9 T cell receptor beta chains below come from one sample, sequenced in a study of T cell repertoires in cytomegalovirus infection. TCRdb recomputed calls from the reads with MiXCR, one row per CDR3 protein. This table holds some 100,000 distinct CDR3 sequences, around 31% found once. Antigens for these TCRs are unknown. This specimen consisted of CD8+ T cells from cultured PBMCs, obtained from culture after CMV antigen stimulation. These receptors came from a human donor in good health (CMV status not recorded). Some clones in this sample may be carry-over from other donors' samples.

This clonotype was counted a few times. V is TRBV5-6 and J is TRBJ1-1; tentative D call: TRBD1 (5 bases). The CDR3 spans 14 residues. Germline V gene lookup returns CDR1 SGHDT and CDR2 YYEEEE. V dropped 3 bases and J dropped 3 bases, with 12 bases sitting between them. In DNA form, the CDR3 reads TGTGCCAGCAGCTCAACAGGAGAGGACACTGAAGCTTTCTTT. It yields the protein CASSSTGEDTEAFF. The entire variable domain, with the rest obtained from reference TRBV5-6 and TRBJ1-1, is as follows: DAGVTQSPTHLIKTRGQQVTLRCSPKSGHDTVSWYQQALGQGPQFIFQYYEEEERQRGNFPDRFSGHQFPNYSSELNVNALLLGDSALYLCASSSTGEDTEAFFGQGTRLTVV.

The gene calls are TRBV28 and TRBJ2-1; no definite D call. There are 11 residues in the CDR3. With 3 bases removed from V and 8 bases from J, the gap between germline ends came to 5 bases. Germline V lookup: CDR1 MDHEN, CDR2 SYDVKM. The CDR3 is CASSFNDEQFF. In DNA, the CDR3 is TGTGCCAGCAGTTTTAACGATGAGCAGTTCTTC.

J is TRBJ2-7 and V is TRBV4-1, with 8 bases aligning to TRBD1. Germline loops: CDR1 MGHRA, CDR2 YSYEKL. V shed 1 base and J 5 bases; nucleotides not matched to a gene: 4. This CDR3 contains 14 residues. The CDR3 bases are TGCGCCAGCAGCCAAGGGACAGGGACCGACGAGCAGTACTTC. This gives the protein CASSQGTGTDEQYF.

This clonotype was counted only a few times. The chain is built from TRBV15 and TRBJ2-2; D call uncertain. V lost 1 base to trimming and J lost 3 bases, with 12 bases between them. Germline CDR1 is LNHNV and CDR2 is YYDKDF (reference sequence). CDR3 length: 16 residues. The CDR3 DNA is TGTGCCACCAGCAGAGTTCCGCCCGAGTACACCGGGGAGCTGTTTTTT. This gives the protein CATSRVPPEYTGELFF.

J is TRBJ2-7 and V is TRBV29-1, with D perhaps TRBD1 or TRBD2 (5 bases each). Germline-derived CDR1 and CDR2 are SQVTM and ANQGSEA. Trimming shortened V by 4 bases and J by 3 bases, and 13 bases separated the two germline ends. The CDR3 totals 13 residues. The CDR3 sequence is CSVGLGPDYEQYF. The CDR3 DNA sequence: TGCAGCGTTGGGTTGGGACCCGACTACGAGCAGTACTTC.

This clonotype was found once. The chain carries TRBV11-2 and TRBJ2-5; D gene unclear. The CDR3 totals 16 residues. With 0 bases removed from V and 5 bases from J, the gap between germline ends came to 16 bases. Germline CDR1 is SGHAT and CDR2 is FQNNGV. As DNA, the CDR3 is TGTGCCAGCAGCTTAGATTCCACAGTCGCTAGGGAGACCCAGTACTTC. Its protein is CASSLDSTVARETQYF.

J is TRBJ1-2 and V is TRBV25-1; D perhaps matches TRBD1 (5 bases). This CDR3 has 15 residues. Germline-derived CDR1 and CDR2 are MGHDK and SYGVNS. V was trimmed by 1 base and J by 0 bases, leaving 9 bases between them. CDR3 sequence reads: CASSEFDSPNYGYTF. The DNA of the CDR3 is TGTGCCAGCAGTGAATTTGACAGCCCTAACTATGGCTACACCTTC.

This clonotype was seen a few times. A junction boundary mismatches the germline segment, possibly from a read error. The genes are TRBV4-1 and TRBJ2-2, with D maybe TRBD2 (5 bases). The CDR3 length is 15 residues. Germline loops: CDR1 MGHRA, CDR2 YSYEKL. CDR3 sequence: CASSQGPEDTGELFF. The CDR3 region has the DNA TGTGCCAGCAGCCAAGGACCGGAGGACACCGGGGAGCTGTTTTTT.

In this sample, this clonotype turned up a few times. The J gene is TRBJ2-3, the V gene TRBV28; D uncertain. Germline loops: CDR1 MDHEN, CDR2 SYDVKM. The V end lost 6 bases, the J end lost 2 bases, and 15 bases lay between the germline ends. This CDR3 has 15 amino acids. The CDR3 region is CASSQRIKSTDTQYF. The DNA for the CDR3 is TGTGCCAGCAGCCAAAGGATAAAATCCACAGATACGCAGTATTTT.